The T cell receptor beta chain under discussion was sequenced for a study of cytomegalovirus exposure and HLA in healthy donors. The CDR3 loop spans 17 amino acids. Trimming took 0 bases from V and 1 from J; bases not matched to a gene: 6. Germline V gene data show CDR1 as KGHSH and CDR2 as LQKENI. Libraries were prepared by immunoSEQ multiplex PCR; TCRdb keeps only in-frame clonotypes and omits some of them. The sample records roughly 260,000 clones, approximately 87% being singletons. This sequence joins TRBV18 and TRBJ2-7, with TRBD2 matching 10 bases. Material: PBMCs. The origin of this receptor is a man aged 18 to 29 in good health and CMV-seronegative. Here the CDR3 reads CASSPPGLAGESYEQYF. The CDR3 DNA is TGTGCCAGCTCACCACCCGGGCTAGCGGGAGAGTCCTACGAGCAGTACTTC.